A selection of T cell receptor beta chains follows, all from one sample in a study of response to subunit inactivated influenza vaccine. Using its own MiXCR run on the RT-PCR reads, TCRdb lists one record per CDR3 protein. The profile shows a few hundred thousand distinct CDR3 sequences, roughly 15% of them singletons. This specimen consisted of PBMCs from blood, obtained approximately 13 days after vaccination. These receptors came from a man aged 50 or older who received an inactivated influenza vaccine. The CDR3 runs from the conserved cysteine through the conserved F or W. Fields, in order: clone size, J gene, V gene, CDR3 protein. Only part of the rows carry a size: once, few, many, or a class if the clone is expanded.

few	TRBJ2-7	TRBV30	CAWSVWGRAVEQYF
few	TRBJ2-3	TRBV24-1	CATSDRTGAPTDTQYF
-	TRBJ2-1	TRBV20-1	CSASGPSWTNEQFF
-	TRBJ1-1	TRBV7-9	CANSGETEAFF
few	TRBJ2-1	TRBV6-6	CASSSLVEQFF
-	TRBJ2-3	TRBV20-1	CSARGISGGSITSTDTQYF
-	TRBJ2-5	TRBV24-1	CATSDYREETQYF
-	TRBJ2-2	TRBV6-2/TRBV6-3	CASSYPTRGTLFRELFF
few	TRBJ2-5	TRBV14	CASSHGTDPRTQYF
many	TRBJ2-3	TRBV4-1	CASSQEHRRGSTDTQYF
-	TRBJ2-1	TRBV2	CASSEGFGSSYNEQFF
-	TRBJ2-7	TRBV9	CASSVGNTPGSYEQYF
-	TRBJ1-3	TRBV10-2	CASSESPILRNTIYF